This T cell receptor beta chain was recorded in a study of T-cell reconstitution after alpha-beta-depleted transplantation in children. TCRbeta library preparation incorporated unique molecular identifiers. TCRdb re-called the PCR reads through MiXCR, storing one row per CDR3 protein. The table includes 280,000 or so distinct CDR3 sequences, more than 9% detected once. V was shortened by 3 bases and J by 2 bases, with 10 bases between the two germline ends. This CDR3 has 14 residues. The chain recombines TRBV12-3 or TRBV12-4 with TRBJ1-2; possible D gene TRBD1, 5 bases. This material consisted of peripheral blood, taken 180 days after TCRalphabeta/CD19-depleted stem cell transplant. This TCR derives from a male patient between 2 and 15 years old who had a stem cell transplant for chronic granulomatous disease, so the T cells may come from the graft donor. Here the CDR3 DNA reads TGTGCCAGCAGTTTTAACAGGATAAACTATGGCTACACCTTC. Its translation is CASSFNRINYGYTF.